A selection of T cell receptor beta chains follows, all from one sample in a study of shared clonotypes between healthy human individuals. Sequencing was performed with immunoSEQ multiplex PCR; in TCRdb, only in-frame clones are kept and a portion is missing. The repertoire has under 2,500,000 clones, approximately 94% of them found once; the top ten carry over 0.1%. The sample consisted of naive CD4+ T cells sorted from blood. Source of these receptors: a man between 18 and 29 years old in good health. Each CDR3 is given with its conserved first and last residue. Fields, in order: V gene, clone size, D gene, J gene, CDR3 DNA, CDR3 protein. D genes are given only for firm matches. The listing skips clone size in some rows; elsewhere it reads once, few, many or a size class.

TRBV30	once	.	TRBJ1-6	TGTGCCTGGTGGGACACCGGTAATTCACCCCTCCACTTT	CAWWDTGNSPLHF
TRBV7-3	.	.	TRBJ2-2	TGTGCCAGCAGCTCTACAGGAGTGAGTAGGGAGCTGTTTTTT	CASSSTGVSRELFF
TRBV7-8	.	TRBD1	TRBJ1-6	TGTGCCAGCAGCGAACTACAGGGACAGGGGAATTCACCCCTCCACTTT	CASSELQGQGNSPLHF
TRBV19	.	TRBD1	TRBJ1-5	TGTGCCAGTGGGCTTGTACAGGGGTGGAATCAGCCCCAGCATTTT	CASGLVQGWNQPQHF
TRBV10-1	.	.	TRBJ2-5	TGCGCCAGCAGTTGGGACCGAAAAGAGACCCAGTACTTC	CASSWDRKETQYF
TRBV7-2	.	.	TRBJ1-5	TGTGCCAGCAGCCCAGGCCCGTCCTGGGGCAATCAGCCCCAGCATTTT	CASSPGPSWGNQPQHF
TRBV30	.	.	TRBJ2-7	TGTGCCTGGAGGGCGAACAGCTACGAGCAGTACTTC	CAWRANSYEQYF
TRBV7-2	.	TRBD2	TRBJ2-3	TGTGCCAGCAGCTCCGGGACTAGCGGGCCCTTAGAAGCAGATACGCAGTATTTT	CASSSGTSGPLEADTQYF
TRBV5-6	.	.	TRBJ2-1	TGTGCCAGCAGCTTGGATACAGGCCGTGAGCAGTTCTTC	CASSLDTGREQFF
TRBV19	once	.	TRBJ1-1	TGTGCCAGTAGTATGCAGGGTACGAACACTGAAGCTTTCTTT	CASSMQGTNTEAFF
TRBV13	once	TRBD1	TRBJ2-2	TGTGCCAGCAGCTTAGTCAGCAGGTTGGGACAGCACACCGGGGAGCTGTTTTTT	CASSLVSRLGQHTGELFF
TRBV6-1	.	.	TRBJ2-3	TGTGCCAGCAGTGAAGGGCAGGGCGCTAGCACAGATACGCAGTATTTT	CASSEGQGASTDTQYF
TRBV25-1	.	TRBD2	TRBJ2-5	TGTGCCAGCAGTGACCTTGGGACTAGCGGTCAAGAGACCCAGTACTTC	CASSDLGTSGQETQYF
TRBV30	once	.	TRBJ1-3	TGTGCCTGGAGTGTCAGAGGGGACCTCCAGGGAGGAAACACCATATATTTT	CAWSVRGDLQGGNTIYF
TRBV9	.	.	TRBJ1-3	TGTGCCAGCAGCGTGAGGGGCGACAGGAACTCTGGAAACACCATATATTTT	CASSVRGDRNSGNTIYF
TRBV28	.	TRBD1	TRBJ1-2	TGTGCCAGCAGTCCCGACAGGGCCTTTAACTATGGCTACACCTTC	CASSPDRAFNYGYTF
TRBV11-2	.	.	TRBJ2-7	TGTGCCAGCAGCTCGGACAGATCCTACGAGCAGTACTTC	CASSSDRSYEQYF
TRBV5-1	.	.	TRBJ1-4	TGCGCCAGCAGCTCCGGGGAGACGTGGGGGGCGCTTGAAAAACTGTTTTTT	CASSSGETWGALEKLFF
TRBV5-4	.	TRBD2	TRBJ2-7	TGTGCCAGCAGCTTGGGGATAGCGGGAGATAGGTACGAGCAGTACTTC	CASSLGIAGDRYEQYF
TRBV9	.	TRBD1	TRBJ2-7	TGTGCCAGCAGCGTAGGAAGCACAGGGGGGTGGGACGAGCAGTACTTC	CASSVGSTGGWDEQYF
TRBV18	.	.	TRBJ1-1	TGTGCCAGCTCACCGAAGGGTACTGAAGCTTTCTTT	CASSPKGTEAFF
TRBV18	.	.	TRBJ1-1	TGTGCCAGCTCACGTGGGACACGGAACGAAGCTTTCTTT	CASSRGTRNEAFF
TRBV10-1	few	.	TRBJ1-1	TGCGCCAGCAGTGAGTACCCGGCGGGCGTGAACACTGAAGCTTTCTTT	CASSEYPAGVNTEAFF
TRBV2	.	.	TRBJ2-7	TGTGCCAGCGGGGGATACGAGCAGTACTTC	CASGGYEQYF
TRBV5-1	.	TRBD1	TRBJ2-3	TGCGCCAGCAGCTTGCCAGGACAGGGAGCAGATACGCAGTATTTT	CASSLPGQGADTQYF
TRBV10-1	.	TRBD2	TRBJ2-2	TGCGCCAGCAGTCTAGCGGGGGTTAACACCGGGGAGCTGTTTTTT	CASSLAGVNTGELFF
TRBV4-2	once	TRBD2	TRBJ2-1	TGTGCCAGCAGCCAAGTTAGCGGGGGGGTGAATGAGCAGTTCTTC	CASSQVSGGVNEQFF
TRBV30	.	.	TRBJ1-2	TGTGCCTGGAAAAAGTCGGGGGTCGGGGTAGGCTACACCTTC	CAWKKSGVGVGYTF
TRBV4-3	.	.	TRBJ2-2	TGCGCCAGCAGCCAAGAAGTCGGCTGGGGGGAGCTGTTTTTT	CASSQEVGWGELFF
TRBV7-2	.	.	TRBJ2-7	TGTGCCAGCAGCTTAGTTCTGGGGGCCTACGAGCAGTACTTC	CASSLVLGAYEQYF
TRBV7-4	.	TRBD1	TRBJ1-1	TGTGCCACCTGGGACAGGATGAACACTGAAGCTTTCTTT	CATWDRMNTEAFF
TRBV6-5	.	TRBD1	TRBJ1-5	TGTGCCAGCGGGACAGGGGGCAATCAGCCCCAGCATTTT	CASGTGGNQPQHF
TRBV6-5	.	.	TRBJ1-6	TGTGCCAGCAGTTCCCCAGGGTATTCACCCCTCCACTTT	CASSSPGYSPLHF
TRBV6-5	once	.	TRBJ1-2	TGTGCCAGCAGTTTTGGAGGGATCTATAGTGGCTACACCTTC	CASSFGGIYSGYTF
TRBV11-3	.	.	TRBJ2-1	TGTGCCAGCAGCTTAGCGACCCTCGGGGAGCAGTTCTTC	CASSLATLGEQFF
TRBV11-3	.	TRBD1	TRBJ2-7	TGTGCCAGCAGCTTGGGGACAGGGATTCCAACCGAGCAGTACTTC	CASSLGTGIPTEQYF
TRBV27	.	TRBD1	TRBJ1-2	TGTGCCAGCAGTTTCCGGGACAGCCGGTCTGGCTACACCTTC	CASSFRDSRSGYTF
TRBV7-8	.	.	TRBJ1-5	TGTGCCAGCAGCCACCTCGAGGGCGAACTTAGCAATCAGCCCCAGCATTTT	CASSHLEGELSNQPQHF
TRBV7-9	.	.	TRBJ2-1	TGTGCCAGCAGCTTGGGGATTCTATCGGAGCAGTTCTTC	CASSLGILSEQFF
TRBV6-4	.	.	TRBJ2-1	TGTGCCAGCAGTGAACAAGGGACTGGATCCTACAATGAGCAGTTCTTC	CASSEQGTGSYNEQFF
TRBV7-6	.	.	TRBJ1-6	TGTGCCAGCAGCTTGCTGGACAGAATAACCTATAATTCACCCCTCCACTTT	CASSLLDRITYNSPLHF
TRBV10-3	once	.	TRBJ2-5	TGTGCCATCACCCCCAATAACCAAGAGACCCAGTACTTC	CAITPNNQETQYF